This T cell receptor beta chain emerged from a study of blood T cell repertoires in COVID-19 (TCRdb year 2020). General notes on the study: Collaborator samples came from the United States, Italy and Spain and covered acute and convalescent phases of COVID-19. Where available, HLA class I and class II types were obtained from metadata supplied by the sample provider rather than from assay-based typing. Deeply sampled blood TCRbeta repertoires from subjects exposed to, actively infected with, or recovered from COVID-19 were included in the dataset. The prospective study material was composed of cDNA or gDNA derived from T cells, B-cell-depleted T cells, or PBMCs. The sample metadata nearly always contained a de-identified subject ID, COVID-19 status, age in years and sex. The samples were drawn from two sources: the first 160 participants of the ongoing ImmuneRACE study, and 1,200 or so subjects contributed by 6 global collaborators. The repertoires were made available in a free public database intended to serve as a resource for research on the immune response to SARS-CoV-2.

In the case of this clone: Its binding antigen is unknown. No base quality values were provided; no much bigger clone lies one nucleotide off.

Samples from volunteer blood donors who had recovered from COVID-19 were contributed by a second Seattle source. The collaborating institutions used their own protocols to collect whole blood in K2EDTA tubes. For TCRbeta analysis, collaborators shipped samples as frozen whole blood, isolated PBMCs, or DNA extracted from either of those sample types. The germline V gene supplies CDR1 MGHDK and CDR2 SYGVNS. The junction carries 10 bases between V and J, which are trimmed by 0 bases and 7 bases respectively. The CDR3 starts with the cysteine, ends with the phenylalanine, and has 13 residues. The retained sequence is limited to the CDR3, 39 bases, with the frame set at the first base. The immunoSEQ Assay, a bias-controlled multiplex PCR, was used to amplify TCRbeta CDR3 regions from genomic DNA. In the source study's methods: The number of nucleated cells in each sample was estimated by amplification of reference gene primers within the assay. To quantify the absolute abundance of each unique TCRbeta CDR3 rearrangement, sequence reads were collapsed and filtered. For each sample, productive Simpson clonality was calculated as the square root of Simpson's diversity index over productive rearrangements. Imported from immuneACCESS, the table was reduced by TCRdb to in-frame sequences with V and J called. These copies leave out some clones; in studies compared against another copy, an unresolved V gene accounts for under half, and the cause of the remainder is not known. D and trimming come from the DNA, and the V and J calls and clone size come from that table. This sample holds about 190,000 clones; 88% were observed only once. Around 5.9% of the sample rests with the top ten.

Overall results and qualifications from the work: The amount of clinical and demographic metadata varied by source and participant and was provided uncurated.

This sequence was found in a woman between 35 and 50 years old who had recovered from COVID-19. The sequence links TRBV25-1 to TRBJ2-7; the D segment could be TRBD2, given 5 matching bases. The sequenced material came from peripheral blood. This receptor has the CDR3 CASSEYPGGEQYF. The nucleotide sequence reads TGTGCCAGCAGTGAATACCCCGGAGGAGAGCAGTACTTC.